This is a list of T cell receptor beta chains from one sample in a study of Tregs in tolerant kidney transplant recipients. Produced via immunoSEQ multiplex PCR; TCRdb's table is partial and in-frame only. The sample records tens of thousands of clones, approximately 90% being singletons. Specimen: CD8+ T cells from blood (PBMCs), collected 24 months after the transplant. The receptors here all came from a human patient who received a combined kidney and bone marrow transplant. Part of the T cell pool may stem from the graft donor. The CDR3 runs from the conserved cysteine through the conserved F or W. The D gene is left open where the match is weak. Clone sizes are given selectively: once, few, many, or a class where the clone is expanded.

clone size: -; J gene: TRBJ2-7; D gene: -; V gene: TRBV7-8; CDR3 DNA: TGCGCCAGCAGCTTAGTTCAGGGCGGGCACGGCGGGGACGAGCAGTACTTC; CDR3 protein: CASSLVQGGHGGDEQYF
clone size: -; J gene: TRBJ1-2; D gene: -; V gene: TRBV27; CDR3 DNA: TGTGCCAGCCTCGGACAGAACAACTATGGCTACACCTTC; CDR3 protein: CASLGQNNYGYTF
clone size: once; J gene: TRBJ2-7; D gene: TRBD2; V gene: TRBV27; CDR3 DNA: TGTGCCAGCAGTTCAACGGGGGGGCTGCACGAGCAGTACTTC; CDR3 protein: CASSSTGGLHEQYF
clone size: few; J gene: TRBJ2-7; D gene: TRBD1; V gene: TRBV13; CDR3 DNA: TGTGCCAGCAGTTACAGGGGGCCCCAGGGGGAGCAGTACTTC; CDR3 protein: CASSYRGPQGEQYF
clone size: -; J gene: TRBJ2-3; D gene: -; V gene: TRBV4-1; CDR3 DNA: TGCGCCAGCAGCCTCCCGGGCGGGGCGATAGACCACGATACGCAGTATTTT; CDR3 protein: CASSLPGGAIDHDTQYF
clone size: once; J gene: TRBJ1-2; D gene: -; V gene: TRBV29-1; CDR3 DNA: TGCAGCGTTGGGAAGGCGGGGGAGTATGGCTACACCTTC; CDR3 protein: CSVGKAGEYGYTF
clone size: -; J gene: TRBJ1-2; D gene: TRBD1; V gene: TRBV28; CDR3 DNA: TGTGCCAGCAGTTGGACAGGGAGTTCCTATGGCTACACCTTC; CDR3 protein: CASSWTGSSYGYTF
clone size: once; J gene: TRBJ1-1; D gene: -; V gene: TRBV7-8; CDR3 DNA: TGTGCCAGCAGCTTGTTCTACCGGGATATTCCGGGTGGTACTGAAGCTTTCTTT; CDR3 protein: CASSLFYRDIPGGTEAFF
clone size: -; J gene: TRBJ2-1; D gene: TRBD2; V gene: TRBV7-9; CDR3 DNA: TGTGCCAGCAGCTTATACGGGGGGAATGAGCAGTTCTTC; CDR3 protein: CASSLYGGNEQFF
clone size: once; J gene: TRBJ2-7; D gene: -; V gene: TRBV13; CDR3 DNA: TGTGCCAGCAGCTTGTCTTCGTGGAGGGAGCAGTACTTC; CDR3 protein: CASSLSSWREQYF
clone size: -; J gene: TRBJ2-2; D gene: -; V gene: TRBV5-4; CDR3 DNA: TGTGCCAGCAGCTGGTGGCTACAGGGTTTCGGCGGGGAGCTGTTTTTT; CDR3 protein: CASSWWLQGFGGELFF
clone size: -; J gene: TRBJ2-7; D gene: TRBD1; V gene: TRBV13; CDR3 DNA: TGTGCCAGCAGCTTAGGCCCAGGGGGCGAGCAGTACTTC; CDR3 protein: CASSLGPGGEQYF
clone size: -; J gene: TRBJ2-7; D gene: TRBD1; V gene: TRBV28; CDR3 DNA: TGTGCCAGCAGAGACAGGGGCTACGAGCAGTACTTC; CDR3 protein: CASRDRGYEQYF
clone size: -; J gene: TRBJ2-3; D gene: TRBD1; V gene: TRBV7-9; CDR3 DNA: TGTGCCAGCAGCGACCGGGACAGGGACCCAGATACGCAGTATTTT; CDR3 protein: CASSDRDRDPDTQYF
clone size: -; J gene: TRBJ1-2; D gene: -; V gene: TRBV2; CDR3 DNA: TGTGCCAGCAGTGGCACAGCGGGTTGGGGCTACACCTTC; CDR3 protein: CASSGTAGWGYTF
clone size: -; J gene: TRBJ2-1; D gene: -; V gene: TRBV5-4; CDR3 DNA: TGTGCCAGCAGCGAAGACTTAGCGGCCTACAATGAGCAGTTCTTC; CDR3 protein: CASSEDLAAYNEQFF
clone size: -; J gene: TRBJ2-3; D gene: TRBD2; V gene: TRBV4-2; CDR3 DNA: TGTGCCAGCAGCCCGAACCTACTAGCGGGAGTAACAGATACGCAGTATTTT; CDR3 protein: CASSPNLLAGVTDTQYF
clone size: -; J gene: TRBJ2-7; D gene: -; V gene: TRBV7-6; CDR3 DNA: TGTGCCAGCAGCTTAGATTGGACAGAAACTTACGAGCAGTACTTC; CDR3 protein: CASSLDWTETYEQYF
clone size: -; J gene: TRBJ2-5; D gene: TRBD2; V gene: TRBV4-3; CDR3 DNA: TGCGCCAGCAGCCCAATGGGGGAGGGTCGGCAAGAGACCCAGTACTTC; CDR3 protein: CASSPMGEGRQETQYF
clone size: -; J gene: TRBJ2-5; D gene: TRBD1; V gene: TRBV11-2; CDR3 DNA: TGTGCCAGCAGCTTAGTACAGGGGAGTATGGAGACCCAGTACTTC; CDR3 protein: CASSLVQGSMETQYF
clone size: -; J gene: TRBJ2-1; D gene: -; V gene: TRBV9; CDR3 DNA: TGTGCCAGCAGCGCGCCGGACAGCTCCTACAATGAGCAGTTCTTC; CDR3 protein: CASSAPDSSYNEQFF
clone size: -; J gene: TRBJ1-3; D gene: TRBD1; V gene: TRBV19; CDR3 DNA: TGTGCCAGTAGTATGGGGAACTACAGGGGCCCTGGAAACACCATATATTTT; CDR3 protein: CASSMGNYRGPGNTIYF
clone size: -; J gene: TRBJ2-7; D gene: -; V gene: TRBV5-1; CDR3 DNA: TGCGCCAGCAGCTTGGACTCTTTCAGGGGAGAAACGACCTACGAGCAGTACTTC; CDR3 protein: CASSLDSFRGETTYEQYF
clone size: few; J gene: TRBJ1-4; D gene: -; V gene: TRBV10-3; CDR3 DNA: TGTGCCATCAGTGAGTCTACAAGGACAAATGAAAAACTGTTTTTT; CDR3 protein: CAISESTRTNEKLFF
clone size: -; J gene: TRBJ2-3; D gene: TRBD2; V gene: TRBV28; CDR3 DNA: TGTGCCAGCAGTCCCGTCAGACTAGCGGGAGCAGATACGCAGTATTTT; CDR3 protein: CASSPVRLAGADTQYF
clone size: -; J gene: TRBJ2-6; D gene: -; V gene: TRBV29-1; CDR3 DNA: TGCAGCGTCCCATCCGGTTCGGGGGCCAACGTCCTGACTTTC; CDR3 protein: CSVPSGSGANVLTF
clone size: -; J gene: TRBJ2-7; D gene: -; V gene: TRBV7-9; CDR3 DNA: TGTGCCAGCAGCGGTACAGGGTGGGCGTACGAGCAGTACTTC; CDR3 protein: CASSGTGWAYEQYF
clone size: once; J gene: TRBJ2-2; D gene: -; V gene: TRBV5-1; CDR3 DNA: TGCGCCAGCAGCTTGGTGACAGGAAACACCGGGGAGCTGTTTTTT; CDR3 protein: CASSLVTGNTGELFF
clone size: few; J gene: TRBJ2-7; D gene: -; V gene: TRBV2; CDR3 DNA: TGTGCCAGCAGTCATGCAGGATCCTACGAGCAGTACTTC; CDR3 protein: CASSHAGSYEQYF
clone size: -; J gene: TRBJ2-3; D gene: TRBD2; V gene: TRBV7-6; CDR3 DNA: TGTGCCAGCAGTCGGGGGTCCGGACTAGGATTAGAAGATACGCAGTATTTT; CDR3 protein: CASSRGSGLGLEDTQYF
clone size: -; J gene: TRBJ2-1; D gene: TRBD2; V gene: TRBV5-1; CDR3 DNA: TGCGCCAGCACGGCTAGCGGGAGGGGCAATGAGCAGTTCTTC; CDR3 protein: CASTASGRGNEQFF
clone size: -; J gene: TRBJ2-3; D gene: TRBD2; V gene: TRBV7-9; CDR3 DNA: TGTGCCAGCAGCTTAGCTGTAGCGGGGGCCCTCACAGATACGCAGTATTTT; CDR3 protein: CASSLAVAGALTDTQYF
clone size: -; J gene: TRBJ2-3; D gene: TRBD2; V gene: TRBV7-6; CDR3 DNA: TGTGCCAGCAGCTTAGGGATTTTGACTAGCGGGGGGTATCTGGGCACAGATACGCAGTATTTT; CDR3 protein: CASSLGILTSGGYLGTDTQYF
clone size: -; J gene: TRBJ1-2; D gene: -; V gene: TRBV7-9; CDR3 DNA: TGTGCCAGCACCGACTACCATCCGGGACTGTTAGGCTACACCTTC; CDR3 protein: CASTDYHPGLLGYTF
clone size: once; J gene: TRBJ1-2; D gene: -; V gene: TRBV7-3; CDR3 DNA: TGTGCCAGCAGCTTCTTAATTGACAGCGCGGGGTATGGCTACACCTTC; CDR3 protein: CASSFLIDSAGYGYTF
clone size: -; J gene: TRBJ2-1; D gene: TRBD2; V gene: TRBV7-3; CDR3 DNA: TGTGCCAGCAGCTTAACCGGGACTAGCCGTGAGCAGTTCTTC; CDR3 protein: CASSLTGTSREQFF
clone size: -; J gene: TRBJ2-2; D gene: -; V gene: TRBV13; CDR3 DNA: TGTGCCAGCAGCTTAGTGTTAGCGAACACCGGGGAGCTGTTTTTT; CDR3 protein: CASSLVLANTGELFF
clone size: -; J gene: TRBJ2-7; D gene: TRBD1; V gene: TRBV14; CDR3 DNA: TGTGCCAGCAGCTCAGGGGGCCACTACGAGCAGTACTTC; CDR3 protein: CASSSGGHYEQYF
clone size: once; J gene: TRBJ2-1; D gene: -; V gene: TRBV7-6; CDR3 DNA: TGTGCCAGCAGCCATGTCGGCGGGGATTACAATGAGCAGTTCTTC; CDR3 protein: CASSHVGGDYNEQFF
clone size: once; J gene: TRBJ2-7; D gene: TRBD1; V gene: TRBV19; CDR3 DNA: TGTGCCAGTAGCGCAGTGACAGGGAGAACCTACGAGCAGTACTTC; CDR3 protein: CASSAVTGRTYEQYF
clone size: -; J gene: TRBJ2-3; D gene: -; V gene: TRBV7-6; CDR3 DNA: TGTGCCAGCAGCTTAGCGGGGCCAGATACGCAGTATTTT; CDR3 protein: CASSLAGPDTQYF
clone size: -; J gene: TRBJ2-7; D gene: -; V gene: TRBV19; CDR3 DNA: TGTGCCAGTAGTATCTCGGGGTCAGACGAGCAGTACTTC; CDR3 protein: CASSISGSDEQYF
clone size: -; J gene: TRBJ2-1; D gene: -; V gene: TRBV19; CDR3 DNA: TGTGCCAGTAGTATATATGAGGGTCGAAGCTCCTACAATGAGCAGTTCTTC; CDR3 protein: CASSIYEGRSSYNEQFF
clone size: -; J gene: TRBJ1-2; D gene: -; V gene: TRBV19; CDR3 DNA: TGTGCCAGTAGTGGGCAGATGGATGGCTACACCTTC; CDR3 protein: CASSGQMDGYTF
clone size: -; J gene: TRBJ2-7; D gene: TRBD2; V gene: TRBV4-3; CDR3 DNA: TGCGCCAGCAGCCTCAGGACTAGCGGGCTCTCCTACGAGCAGTACTTC; CDR3 protein: CASSLRTSGLSYEQYF
clone size: -; J gene: TRBJ2-7; D gene: -; V gene: TRBV2; CDR3 DNA: TGTGCCAGTAGGGGGTCATACGGCGAGCAGTACTTC; CDR3 protein: CASRGSYGEQYF
clone size: -; J gene: TRBJ1-1; D gene: TRBD1; V gene: TRBV2; CDR3 DNA: TGTGCCAGCAGTGAAGCCTCCGGGACAGGGAACACTGAAGCTTTCTTT; CDR3 protein: CASSEASGTGNTEAFF
clone size: -; J gene: TRBJ2-7; D gene: -; V gene: TRBV5-1; CDR3 DNA: TGCGCCAGCAGCTTGGCGTTGAGCAGGGTCTACGAGCAGTACTTC; CDR3 protein: CASSLALSRVYEQYF
clone size: few; J gene: TRBJ2-2; D gene: -; V gene: TRBV4-2; CDR3 DNA: TGTGCCAGCAGCCCAATAGGGGTTACCGGGGAGCTGTTTTTT; CDR3 protein: CASSPIGVTGELFF
clone size: -; J gene: TRBJ1-3; D gene: TRBD1; V gene: TRBV7-9; CDR3 DNA: TGTGCCAGCAGCCCGGGACAGGGAGACACCATATATTTT; CDR3 protein: CASSPGQGDTIYF
clone size: once; J gene: TRBJ2-7; D gene: -; V gene: TRBV9; CDR3 DNA: TGTGCCAGCAGCGTGGCTAGCGCGTCCTACGAGCAGTACTTC; CDR3 protein: CASSVASASYEQYF
clone size: -; J gene: TRBJ1-2; D gene: TRBD1; V gene: TRBV5-1; CDR3 DNA: TGCGCCAGCAGCTTGGTTCCAGGGGGAGTCTATGGCTACACCTTC; CDR3 protein: CASSLVPGGVYGYTF
clone size: -; J gene: TRBJ2-3; D gene: TRBD1; V gene: TRBV12-5; CDR3 DNA: TGTGCTAGTGGGCCCTGCCTCCGGGACAGGGAGGGATTTCTTACAGATACGCAGTATTTT; CDR3 protein: CASGPCLRDREGFLTDTQYF